This is a list of T cell receptor beta chains from one sample in a study of CD8 T cells in ankylosing spondylitis. TCRdb independently ran MiXCR on the 5' RACE reads; one entry per CDR3 protein. Of approximately 42,000 distinct CDR3 sequences in the sample, over 3.5% were seen once. Source material: blood, either unsorted or a sorted T cell fraction (not recorded which). The origin of the receptors is a female donor with ankylosing spondylitis or in good health (not recorded which). The CDR3 runs from the conserved cysteine through the conserved F or W. A D gene is named only where the DNA matches it firmly. Rows give clone size only sometimes, using once, few, many, or a class for an expanded clone.

>many|TRBJ1-5|TRBV9|TRBD1
CASSVGDRGSQPQHF
TGTGCCAGCAGCGTAGGGGACAGGGGATCTCAGCCCCAGCATTTT
>many|TRBJ2-1|TRBV9|TRBD1
CASSARDRGNNEQFF
TGTGCCAGCAGCGCCCGGGACAGGGGCAACAATGAGCAGTTCTTC
>-|TRBJ1-2|TRBV9|TRBD1
CASIGQGRNYGYTF
TGTGCCAGCATCGGACAGGGCCGGAACTATGGCTACACCTTC
>many|TRBJ2-2|TRBV9|TRBD2
CASSAQLADLSAGELFF
TGTGCCAGCAGCGCACAACTAGCGGACCTATCGGCCGGGGAGCTGTTTTTT
>many|TRBJ2-1|TRBV9|-
CASSVGAASSYNEQFF
TGTGCCAGCAGCGTAGGCGCGGCCAGCTCCTACAATGAGCAGTTCTTC
>medium-sized|TRBJ1-2|TRBV9|TRBD1
CASSVDRGDYGYTF
TGTGCCAGCAGCGTGGACAGGGGGGACTATGGCTACACCTTC
>many|TRBJ2-1|TRBV9|-
CASSGTSVPNEQFF
TGTGCCAGCAGCGGGACCTCAGTCCCCAATGAGCAGTTCTTC
>many|TRBJ2-1|TRBV9|TRBD2
CASSAGGGADNEQFF
TGTGCCAGCAGCGCGGGCGGGGGGGCCGACAATGAGCAGTTCTTC
>many|TRBJ2-3|TRBV9|TRBD1
CASSVAGDRGAPDTQYF
TGTGCCAGCAGCGTAGCTGGGGACAGGGGGGCGCCAGATACGCAGTATTTT
>many|TRBJ2-7|TRBV9|-
CASSEGGTSQPYEQYF
TGTGCCAGCAGCGAGGGGGGGACGAGCCAGCCCTACGAGCAGTACTTC
>many|TRBJ1-2|TRBV9|TRBD1
CASSVTGGAFGYTF
TGTGCCAGCAGCGTTACAGGGGGCGCGTTTGGCTACACCTTC
>many|TRBJ2-2|TRBV9|-
CASSVAGGTNTGELFF
TGTGCCAGCAGCGTAGCCGGGGGAACTAACACCGGGGAGCTGTTTTTT
>many|TRBJ2-3|TRBV9|-
CASGQVPDTQYF
TGTGCCAGTGGGCAGGTCCCAGATACGCAGTATTTT
>many|TRBJ1-5|TRBV9|-
CASSVGGDSNQPQHF
TGTGCCAGCAGCGTAGGGGGGGATAGCAATCAGCCCCAGCATTTT
>few|TRBJ2-1|TRBV9|-
CASSADALGDGEQFF
TGTGCCAGCAGCGCAGACGCTCTGGGGGATGGTGAGCAGTTCTTC
>many|TRBJ2-3|TRBV9|TRBD2
CASSAGASGRTDTQYF
TGTGCCAGCAGCGCAGGGGCTAGCGGGCGCACAGATACGCAGTATTTT
>many|TRBJ1-4|TRBV9|TRBD1
CASSAQGRGEKLFF
TGTGCCAGCAGCGCACAGGGGCGAGGGGAAAAACTGTTTTTT
>many|TRBJ1-2|TRBV9|-
CASSPPTNYGYTF
TGTGCCAGCAGCCCTCCCACTAACTATGGCTACACCTTC
>many|TRBJ2-1|TRBV9|-
CASSVVWQTAEQFF
TGTGCCAGCAGCGTAGTCTGGCAGACTGCTGAGCAGTTCTTC
>many|TRBJ2-1|TRBV9|-
CASSVATRGGSYNEQFF
TGTGCCAGCAGCGTAGCTACCAGGGGGGGCTCCTACAATGAGCAGTTCTTC
>many|TRBJ2-1|TRBV9|-
CASSVSFGVGSYNEQFF
TGTGCCAGCAGCGTTAGCTTCGGCGTGGGCTCCTACAATGAGCAGTTCTTC
>once|TRBJ2-1|TRBV11-2|TRBD1
CASSQQGDPEPNEQFF
TGCGCCAGCAGTCAGCAGGGGGACCCAGAGCCCAATGAGCAGTTCTTC
>many|TRBJ2-5|TRBV9|-
CASSEGEETQYF
TGTGCCAGCAGCGAAGGGGAAGAGACCCAGTACTTC
>many|TRBJ2-7|TRBV9|-
CASSVGVSSTYEQYF
TGTGCCAGCAGCGTAGGGGTCAGTTCTACTTACGAGCAGTACTTC
>many|TRBJ2-3|TRBV9|TRBD2
CASSAGPGTTRTDTQYF
TGTGCCAGCAGCGCCGGACCCGGGACTACCCGCACAGATACGCAGTATTTT
>many|TRBJ2-1|TRBV9|-
CASSAYPGSVQFF
TGTGCCAGCAGCGCCTACCCCGGGAGTGTACAGTTCTTC
>many|TRBJ1-4|TRBV9|-
CASSDDPGTTGEKLFF
TGTGCCAGCAGCGATGACCCCGGGACAACAGGAGAAAAACTGTTTTTT
>many|TRBJ2-3|TRBV9|-
CASSALASDTQYF
TGTGCCAGCAGCGCCCTGGCTAGCGATACGCAGTATTTT
>many|TRBJ2-3|TRBV23-1|TRBD1
CPGTGTDTQYF
TGCCCTGGGACAGGCACAGATACGCAGTATTTT
>-|TRBJ2-3|TRBV9|-
CASSIDYTDTQYF
TGTGCCAGCAGCATAGATTACACAGATACGCAGTATTTT
>medium-sized|TRBJ1-3|TRBV9|-
CASSATPTGGNTIYF
TGTGCCAGCAGCGCTACGCCCACCGGCGGAAACACCATATATTTT
>many|TRBJ1-2|TRBV9|TRBD1
CASSLGQAYYGYTF
TGTGCCAGCAGCCTCGGACAGGCCTACTATGGCTACACCTTC
>many|TRBJ2-5|TRBV9|TRBD1
CASSGTTGAETQYF
TGTGCCAGCAGCGGTACGACAGGGGCAGAGACCCAGTACTTC
>many|TRBJ1-2|TRBV9|TRBD1
CASSYLGTGDGYTF
TGTGCCAGCAGCTACTTGGGGACAGGGGACGGCTACACCTTC
>many|TRBJ2-1|TRBV9|-
CASSVEGLSSYNEQFF
TGTGCCAGCAGCGTAGAGGGGCTTAGCTCCTACAATGAGCAGTTCTTC
>many|TRBJ1-4|TRBV9|-
CASSVAPGPNEKLFF
TGTGCCAGCAGCGTAGCTCCAGGTCCTAATGAAAAACTGTTTTTT
>-|TRBJ2-5|TRBV9|-
CASSVLQGQGGETQYF
TGTGCCAGCAGCGTACTACAGGGACAAGGCGGAGAGACCCAGTACTTC
>-|TRBJ2-3|TRBV9|TRBD2
CASSVPLAGATDTQYF
TGTGCCAGCAGCGTCCCCCTAGCGGGGGCCACAGATACGCAGTATTTT
>medium-sized|TRBJ1-2|TRBV27|-
CASSSPAGGTYGYTF
TGTGCCAGCAGTTCACCGGCGGGAGGGACCTATGGCTACACCTTC
>many|TRBJ1-2|TRBV9|TRBD1
CASSVQGAGGYTF
TGTGCCAGCAGCGTCCAGGGGGCTGGTGGCTACACCTTC
>many|TRBJ2-1|TRBV9|-
CASSVPLAAPNYEQFF
TGTGCCAGCAGCGTCCCGTTGGCGGCCCCAAATTATGAGCAGTTCTTC
>many|TRBJ2-7|TRBV9|-
CASSVGGQWADEQYF
TGTGCCAGCAGCGTGGGAGGACAGTGGGCAGACGAGCAGTACTTC
>medium-sized|TRBJ1-5|TRBV9|-
CASSVGDQPQHF
TGTGCCAGCAGCGTTGGGGATCAGCCCCAGCATTTT
>many|TRBJ2-2|TRBV9|-
CASSVGTSFPWTGELFF
TGTGCCAGCAGCGTAGGGACTTCCTTCCCATGGACCGGGGAGCTGTTTTTT
>many|TRBJ2-3|TRBV9|-
CASSVGSSLETDTQYF
TGTGCCAGCAGCGTAGGATCGAGTTTGGAAACAGATACGCAGTATTTT
>many|TRBJ2-1|TRBV9|-
CASSVDYTNEQFF
TGTGCCAGCAGCGTAGACTATACTAATGAGCAGTTCTTC
>many|TRBJ2-2|TRBV9|TRBD2
CASSALAGGTGELFF
TGTGCCAGCAGCGCGTTAGCGGGGGGCACCGGGGAGCTGTTTTTT
>-|TRBJ2-6|TRBV9|TRBD1
CASSGGTGFTGANVLTF
TGTGCCAGCAGCGGCGGGACAGGGTTCACTGGGGCCAACGTCCTGACTTTC
>many|TRBJ2-7|TRBV9|-
CASSVDAVTYEQYF
TGTGCCAGCAGCGTAGATGCCGTAACCTACGAGCAGTACTTC
>many|TRBJ2-1|TRBV9|TRBD2
CASSASGGGPNNEQFF
TGTGCCAGCAGCGCTTCCGGGGGGGGGCCAAACAATGAGCAGTTCTTC
>many|TRBJ2-3|TRBV9|TRBD2
CASSVLAGGHTDTQYF
TGTGCCAGCAGCGTCCTAGCGGGGGGCCACACAGATACGCAGTATTTT
>many|TRBJ2-7|TRBV25-1|TRBD1
CASSETGTAAYEQYF
TGTGCCAGCAGTGAAACCGGGACAGCGGCCTACGAGCAGTACTTC
>medium-sized|TRBJ2-5|TRBV9|TRBD2
CASSERLASGETQYF
TGTGCCAGCAGCGAACGACTAGCTTCAGGAGAGACCCAGTACTTC
>many|TRBJ1-4|TRBV9|-
CASSALQGTNEKLFF
TGTGCCAGCAGCGCCCTACAGGGTACTAATGAAAAACTGTTTTTT
>many|TRBJ1-1|TRBV9|TRBD1
CASSGWGQGNTEAFF
TGTGCCAGCAGCGGGTGGGGACAGGGGAACACTGAAGCTTTCTTT
>-|TRBJ2-3|TRBV9|TRBD1
CASSVDPGTGVLDTQYF
TGTGCCAGCAGCGTAGATCCCGGGACAGGGGTTTTGGATACGCAGTATTTT
>medium-sized|TRBJ2-3|TRBV9|-
CASSVYEGPDTQYF
TGTGCCAGCAGCGTATATGAGGGACCAGATACGCAGTATTTT
>many|TRBJ1-1|TRBV9|-
CASSQHKPEIPAFF
TGTGCCAGCAGCCAACACAAGCCGGAAATCCCAGCTTTCTTT
>many|TRBJ2-3|TRBV9|TRBD2
CASSFSGGGPDTQYF
TGTGCCAGCAGCTTCTCGGGGGGGGGGCCAGATACGCAGTATTTT